A selection of T cell receptor beta chains follows, all from one sample in a study of OX40 agonist ivuxolimab in advanced cancers. Generated by immunoSEQ multiplex PCR, the TCRdb table keeps only in-frame clones and is missing some. Among about 80,000 clones listed, around nine tenths were seen once. The material sequenced was CD4+ or CD8+ T cells sorted from blood, taken in a trial of the OX40 agonist ivuxolimab. These receptors all come from an adult with an advanced solid tumor such as melanoma, head and neck, liver or kidney cancer. Each CDR3 is given with its conserved first and last residue. Each record gives: D gene, CDR3 length, V gene, clone size, J gene, CDR3 DNA, CDR3 protein. A D gene is named only where the DNA matches it firmly. Some rows have no size entry. The others give once, few or many, or a class for an expanded clone.

-	13	TRBV6-6	-	TRBJ2-1	TGTGCCAGCCGGCGAGGGCAGAACAATGAGCAGTTCTTC	CASRRGQNNEQFF
-	15	TRBV27	-	TRBJ1-4	TGTGCCAGCAGTGTACGGACAGCGGGTAATGAAAAACTGTTTTTT	CASSVRTAGNEKLFF
TRBD2	12	TRBV5-1	-	TRBJ2-7	TGCGCCAGCAGCGGGAGGGGTTACGAGCAGTACTTC	CASSGRGYEQYF
-	14	TRBV6-4	once	TRBJ2-3	TGTGCCAGGGCGCGTGAGTTAGTCACAGATACGCAGTATTTT	CARARELVTDTQYF
-	11	TRBV11-3	once	TRBJ2-5	TGTGCCAGCAGCTTAAGTGAGACCCAGTACTTC	CASSLSETQYF
TRBD1	14	TRBV11-1	-	TRBJ2-7	TGTGCCAGCAGCCTTAGACAGGGTCTGGTCGAGCAGTACTTC	CASSLRQGLVEQYF
-	12	TRBV11-3	-	TRBJ1-1	TGTGCCAGCAGCGGGGCGACCCGAGAAGCTTTCTTT	CASSGATREAFF
-	13	TRBV6-5	-	TRBJ1-5	TGTGCCAGCAGCCACATGCCTGGGCAGCCCCAGCATTTT	CASSHMPGQPQHF
-	14	TRBV11-2	-	TRBJ2-5	TGTGCCAGCAGCGACTACAGGGAGGGGGGGACCCAGTACTTC	CASSDYREGGTQYF
-	13	TRBV7-9	once	TRBJ2-1	TGTGCCAGCAGCGGGCGGAATGGATGGGAGCAGTTCTTC	CASSGRNGWEQFF
TRBD2	13	TRBV10-3	-	TRBJ2-7	TGTGCCATCAGGGCTAGCGGGAGAGAGGAGCAGTACTTC	CAIRASGREEQYF
TRBD1	15	TRBV11-2	-	TRBJ2-3	TGTGCCAGCAGCGCCTCGGGACAGAACACAGATACGCAGTATTTT	CASSASGQNTDTQYF
-	12	TRBV21-1	-	TRBJ1-5	TGTGCCAGCAGCGACTTAATCCCGACCCAGCATTTT	CASSDLIPTQHF
TRBD2	15	TRBV6-6	-	TRBJ2-1	TGTGCCAGCAGTCCAGGACTAGCGGGAAGGGAGGAGCAGTTCTTC	CASSPGLAGREEQFF
TRBD1	15	TRBV9	once	TRBJ1-5	TGTGCCAGCAGCGTGGGGCAGGGGGGCAATCAGCCCCAGCATTTT	CASSVGQGGNQPQHF
-	14	TRBV28	-	TRBJ1-2	TGTGCCAGCAGTTTAGGACTGGACCTCTATGGCTACACCTTC	CASSLGLDLYGYTF
-	14	TRBV10-3	-	TRBJ2-2	TGTGCCATCAAGGGAGACTACCGGGCCGGGGAGCTGTTTTTT	CAIKGDYRAGELFF
TRBD2	12	TRBV5-4	once	TRBJ2-7	TGTGCCAGCAGTTCCGGGACTAGCGAGCAGTACTTC	CASSSGTSEQYF
TRBD2	16	TRBV7-3	-	TRBJ2-1	TGTGCCAGCAGGTCAACCCCCGGGCGGGAGCTCAATGAGCAGTTCTTC	CASRSTPGRELNEQFF
-	14	TRBV28	-	TRBJ1-5	TGTGCCAGCAGTCTCACGGCCTCCGGTCTGCCCCAGCATTTT	CASSLTASGLPQHF
TRBD2	17	TRBV11-3	once	TRBJ2-1	TGTGCCAGCAGATCCCCGCGGACTAGCGGGAGGGCCGGTGAGCAGTTCTTC	CASRSPRTSGRAGEQFF
-	15	TRBV19	-	TRBJ2-3	TGTGCCAGTAGTGCCCTCCTAGTTAGCACAGATACGCAGTATTTT	CASSALLVSTDTQYF
TRBD2	14	TRBV14	-	TRBJ2-7	TGTGCCAGCAAATGGTCTAGCGGGAGTGCCGAGCAGTACTTC	CASKWSSGSAEQYF
-	15	TRBV5-1	-	TRBJ2-5	TGCGCCAGCAGCTCCTCAATGGTGGGGAGCGAGACCCAGTACTTC	CASSSSMVGSETQYF
TRBD2	15	TRBV9	-	TRBJ2-2	TGTGCCAGCAGCGTAGTTAGCGGGAGTGGCGGGGAGCTGTTTTTT	CASSVVSGSGGELFF
-	12	TRBV6-1	-	TRBJ1-3	TGTGCCAGCAGGTATACAGGGCTCACCATATATTTT	CASRYTGLTIYF
-	13	TRBV7-6	-	TRBJ2-1	TGTGCCAGTAACTTTGGGGGAACCAATGAGCAGTTCTTC	CASNFGGTNEQFF
-	12	TRBV5-1	-	TRBJ2-5	TGCGCCAGCAGCTTGGGGGTAGAGACCCAGTACTTC	CASSLGVETQYF
-	14	TRBV9	-	TRBJ2-5	TGTGCCAGCAGCGTAGCCGGGACCCAAGAGACCCAGTACTTC	CASSVAGTQETQYF
-	16	TRBV7-9	-	TRBJ2-5	TGTGCCAGCAGCTTGACCGGTTGGGGCACTCACGAGACCCAGTACTTC	CASSLTGWGTHETQYF
TRBD1	16	TRBV15	-	TRBJ2-2	TGTGCCACCAGCAGGCCGGGACAGGGGGTAACCGGGGAGCTGTTTTTT	CATSRPGQGVTGELFF
-	14	TRBV28	once	TRBJ1-1	TGTGCCAGCAGTTTATTCCGACCGGGAGGGGAAGCTTTCTTT	CASSLFRPGGEAFF
-	14	TRBV18	-	TRBJ1-5	TGTGCCAGCTCATTTGTCGGATCGGATCAGCCCCAGCATTTT	CASSFVGSDQPQHF
-	13	TRBV6-1	-	TRBJ1-3	TGTGCCAGCTTATCGGGACCTGGAAACACCATATATTTT	CASLSGPGNTIYF
-	14	TRBV28	-	TRBJ1-2	TGTGCCAGCAGTCCCCCCCCCGATATATATGGCTACACCTTC	CASSPPPDIYGYTF
-	12	TRBV28	-	TRBJ1-1	TGTGCCAGCAGTAGGAGGACCACTGAAGCTTTCTTT	CASSRRTTEAFF
TRBD2	17	TRBV7-9	-	TRBJ2-2	TGTGCCAGCAGCCACCGAGGTGTTAGCGGGAGCTTCGGGGAGCTGTTTTTT	CASSHRGVSGSFGELFF
-	17	TRBV19	-	TRBJ1-5	TGTGCCAGTAGAATAAGCGGGGGCAGGTCGGCAACTCAGCCCCAGCATTTT	CASRISGGRSATQPQHF
-	13	TRBV18	-	TRBJ2-1	TGTGCCAGCTCACCGGGTCAGAACAATGAGCAGTTCTTC	CASSPGQNNEQFF
TRBD1	15	TRBV18	once	TRBJ1-5	TGTGCCAGCTCAGCGACAGGGATGGACAATCAGCCCCAGCATTTT	CASSATGMDNQPQHF
-	15	TRBV15	once	TRBJ2-1	TGTGCCACCAGCAGAGACCCAGCGGGCATCAATGAGCAGTTCTTC	CATSRDPAGINEQFF
-	16	TRBV30	few	TRBJ1-5	TGTGCCTGGAGTCCACTTCAGGGACTCATAAATCAGCCCCAGCATTTT	CAWSPLQGLINQPQHF
-	13	TRBV7-2	-	TRBJ2-2	TGTGCCAGCAGCCCCAGGGTCCACGGGGAGCTGTTTTTT	CASSPRVHGELFF
-	15	TRBV6-5	-	TRBJ1-6	TGTGCCAGCAGTTACTCGGGTCAGAATAATTCACCCCTCCACTTT	CASSYSGQNNSPLHF
-	13	TRBV7-8	-	TRBJ2-2	TGTGCCAGCAGCTTGGGAAACACCGGGGAGCTGTTTTTT	CASSLGNTGELFF
TRBD2	16	TRBV6-1	-	TRBJ2-1	TGTGCCAGCAGTGACCAGGGGACTAGCGGGAATTATGAGCAGTTCTTC	CASSDQGTSGNYEQFF